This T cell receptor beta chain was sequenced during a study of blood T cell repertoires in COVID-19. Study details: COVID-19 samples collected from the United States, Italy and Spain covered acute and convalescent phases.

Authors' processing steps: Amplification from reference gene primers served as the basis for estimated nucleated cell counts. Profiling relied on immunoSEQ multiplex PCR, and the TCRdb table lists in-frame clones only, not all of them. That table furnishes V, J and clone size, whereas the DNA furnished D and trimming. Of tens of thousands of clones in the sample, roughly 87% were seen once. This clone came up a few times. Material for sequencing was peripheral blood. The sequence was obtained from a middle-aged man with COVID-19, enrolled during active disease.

The CDR3, as DNA: TGCGCCAGCAGTGGGCAGGGAATACAAGAGACCCAGTACTTC. It is translated as CASSGQGIQETQYF. V usage is TRBV5-1 and J usage is TRBJ2-5; perhaps TRBD1 as D (5 bases). Germline V gene sequence: CDR1 SGHRS, CDR2 YFSETQ. Trimming stripped 5 bases from V and 2 bases from J, with 13 bases between. The CDR3 totals 14 residues.